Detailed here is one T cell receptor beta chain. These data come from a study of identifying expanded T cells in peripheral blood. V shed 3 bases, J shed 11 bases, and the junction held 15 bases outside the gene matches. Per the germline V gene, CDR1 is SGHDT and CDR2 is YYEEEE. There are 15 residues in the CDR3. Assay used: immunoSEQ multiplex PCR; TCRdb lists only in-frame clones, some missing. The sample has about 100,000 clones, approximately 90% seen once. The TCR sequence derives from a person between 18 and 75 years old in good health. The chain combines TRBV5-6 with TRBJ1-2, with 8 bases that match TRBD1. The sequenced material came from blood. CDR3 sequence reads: CASSSKDRGNLGYTF. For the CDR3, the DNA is TGTGCCAGCAGCTCCAAAGACAGGGGAAACCTTGGGTACACCTTC.